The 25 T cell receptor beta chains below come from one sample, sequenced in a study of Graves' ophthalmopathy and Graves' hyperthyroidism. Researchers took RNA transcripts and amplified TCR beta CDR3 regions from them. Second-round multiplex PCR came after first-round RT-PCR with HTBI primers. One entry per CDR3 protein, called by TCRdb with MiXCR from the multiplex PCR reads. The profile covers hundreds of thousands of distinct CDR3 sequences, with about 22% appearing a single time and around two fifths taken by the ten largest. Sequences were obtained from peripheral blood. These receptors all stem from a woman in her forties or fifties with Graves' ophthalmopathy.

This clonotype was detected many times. The CDR3 loop is CASTGGYEQYF. CDR3 nucleotides: TGTGCCAGTACCGGAGGCTACGAGCAGTACTTC. The gene calls are TRBV28 and TRBJ2-7; TRBD2 is a possible D gene (5 bases). Trimming removed 9 bases from V and 3 bases from J, with 9 bases in between. Germline CDR1 reads MDHEN; CDR2 reads SYDVKM. This CDR3 region has 11 residues.

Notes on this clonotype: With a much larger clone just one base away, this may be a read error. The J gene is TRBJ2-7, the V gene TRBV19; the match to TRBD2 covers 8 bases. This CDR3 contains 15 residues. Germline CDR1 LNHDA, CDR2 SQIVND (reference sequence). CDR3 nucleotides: TGTGCCAGTAGTTTGGCGGGAGGCCCCCCCTACGAGCAGCACTTC. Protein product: CASSLAGGPPYEQHF.

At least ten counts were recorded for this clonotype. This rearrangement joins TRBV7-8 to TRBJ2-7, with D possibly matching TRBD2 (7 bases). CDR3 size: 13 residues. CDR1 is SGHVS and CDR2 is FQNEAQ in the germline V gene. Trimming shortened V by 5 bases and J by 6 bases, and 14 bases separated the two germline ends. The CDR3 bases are TGTGCCAGCAGCCTCGAACGGGGGGCCGAGCAGTACTTC. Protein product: CASSLERGAEQYF.

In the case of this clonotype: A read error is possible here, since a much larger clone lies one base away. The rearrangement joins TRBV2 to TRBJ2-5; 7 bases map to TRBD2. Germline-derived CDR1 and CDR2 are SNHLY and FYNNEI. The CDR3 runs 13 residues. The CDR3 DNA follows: TGTGCCAGCTTTAGCGGGTACCAAGAGATCCAGTACTTC. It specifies CASFSGYQEIQYF. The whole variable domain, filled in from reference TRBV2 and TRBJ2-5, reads EPEVTQTPSHQVTQMGQEVILRCVPISNHLYFYWYRQILGQKVEFLVSFYNNEISEKSEIFDDQFSVERPDGSNFTLKIRSTKLEDSAMYFCASFSGYQEIQYFGPGTRLLVL.

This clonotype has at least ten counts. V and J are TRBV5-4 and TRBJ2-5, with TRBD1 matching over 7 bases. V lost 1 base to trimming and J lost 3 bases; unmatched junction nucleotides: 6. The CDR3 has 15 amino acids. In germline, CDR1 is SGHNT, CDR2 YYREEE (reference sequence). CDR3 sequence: CASSLRQGVEETQYF. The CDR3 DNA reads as TGTGCCAGCAGCTTGCGACAGGGCGTGGAAGAGACCCAGTACTTC. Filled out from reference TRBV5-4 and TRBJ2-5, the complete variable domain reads ETGVTQSPTHLIKTRGQQVTLRCSSQSGHNTVSWYQQALGQGPQFIFQYYREEENGRGNFPPRFSGLQFPNYSSELNVNALELDDSALYLCASSLRQGVEETQYFGPGTRLLVL.

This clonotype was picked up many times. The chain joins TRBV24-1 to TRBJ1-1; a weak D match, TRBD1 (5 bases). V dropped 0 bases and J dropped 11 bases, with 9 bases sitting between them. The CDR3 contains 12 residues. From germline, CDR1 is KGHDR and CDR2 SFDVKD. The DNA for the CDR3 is TGTGCCACCAGTGATTTGGGCAGGGCCGCTTTCTTT. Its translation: CATSDLGRAAFF.

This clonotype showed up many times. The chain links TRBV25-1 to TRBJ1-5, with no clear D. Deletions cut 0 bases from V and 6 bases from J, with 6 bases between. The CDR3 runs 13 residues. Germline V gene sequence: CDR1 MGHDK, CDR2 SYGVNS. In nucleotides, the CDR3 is TGTGCCAGCAGTGAATACGTAGGTCAGCCCCAGCATTTT. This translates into CASSEYVGQPQHF. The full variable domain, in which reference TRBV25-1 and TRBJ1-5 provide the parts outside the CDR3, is EADIYQTPRYLVIGTGKKITLECSQTMGHDKMYWYQQDPGMELHLIHYSYGVNSTEKGDLSSESTVSRIRTEHFPLTLESARPSHTSQYLCASSEYVGQPQHFGDGTRLSIL.

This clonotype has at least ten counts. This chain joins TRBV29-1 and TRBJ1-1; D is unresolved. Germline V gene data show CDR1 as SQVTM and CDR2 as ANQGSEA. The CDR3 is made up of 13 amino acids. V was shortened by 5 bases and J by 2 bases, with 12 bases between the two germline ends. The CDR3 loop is CSVSIQFNTEAFF. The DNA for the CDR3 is TGCAGCGTTTCGATACAATTTAACACTGAAGCTTTCTTT.

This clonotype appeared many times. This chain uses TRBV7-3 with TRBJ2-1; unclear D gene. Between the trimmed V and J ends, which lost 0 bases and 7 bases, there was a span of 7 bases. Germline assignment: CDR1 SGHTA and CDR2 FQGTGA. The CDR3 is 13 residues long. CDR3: CASSLTFGNEQFF. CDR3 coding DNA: TGTGCCAGCAGCTTAACGTTTGGGAATGAGCAGTTCTTC.

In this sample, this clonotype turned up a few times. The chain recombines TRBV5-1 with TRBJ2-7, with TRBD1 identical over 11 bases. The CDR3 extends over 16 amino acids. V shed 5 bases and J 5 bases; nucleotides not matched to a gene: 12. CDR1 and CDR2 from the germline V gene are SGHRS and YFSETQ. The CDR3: CASSTTPGQGVHEQYF. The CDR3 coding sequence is TGCGCCAGCAGTACCACCCCGGGACAGGGGGTACACGAGCAGTACTTC.

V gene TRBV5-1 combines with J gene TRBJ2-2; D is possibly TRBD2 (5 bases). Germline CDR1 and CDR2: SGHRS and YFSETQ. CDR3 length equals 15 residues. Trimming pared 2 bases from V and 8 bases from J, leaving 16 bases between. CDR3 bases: TGCGCCAGCAGCTTCACCGGACTCCCGGTGGGGGAGCTGTTTTTT. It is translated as CASSFTGLPVGELFF.

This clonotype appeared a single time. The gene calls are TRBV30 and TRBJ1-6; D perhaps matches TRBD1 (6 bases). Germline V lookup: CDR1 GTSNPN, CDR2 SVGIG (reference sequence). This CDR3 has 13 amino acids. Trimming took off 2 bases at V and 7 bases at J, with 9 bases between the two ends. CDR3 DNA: TGTGCCTGGAGTTTTACAGGGAATTCACCCCTCCACTTT. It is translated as CAWSFTGNSPLHF.

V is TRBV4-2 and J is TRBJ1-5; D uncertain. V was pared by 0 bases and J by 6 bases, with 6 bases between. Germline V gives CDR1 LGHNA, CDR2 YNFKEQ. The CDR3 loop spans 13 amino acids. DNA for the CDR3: TGTGCCAGCAGCCAAGACGTGATTCAGCCCCAGCATTTT. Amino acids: CASSQDVIQPQHF.

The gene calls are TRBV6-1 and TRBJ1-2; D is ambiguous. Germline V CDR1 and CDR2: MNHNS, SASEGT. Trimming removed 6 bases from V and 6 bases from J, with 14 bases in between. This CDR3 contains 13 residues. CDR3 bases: TGTGCCAGCAGACTCACTTCTGAAAATGGCTACACCTTC. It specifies CASRLTSENGYTF.

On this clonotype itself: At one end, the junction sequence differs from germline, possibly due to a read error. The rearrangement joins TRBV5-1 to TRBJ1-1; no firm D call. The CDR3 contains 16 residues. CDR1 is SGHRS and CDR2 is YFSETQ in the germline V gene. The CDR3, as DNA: TGCGCCAGCAGCCGCTTGGGCCTCCAGAGCGACACTGAAGCTTGCTTT. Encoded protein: CASSRLGLQSDTEACF. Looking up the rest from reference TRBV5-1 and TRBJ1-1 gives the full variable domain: KAGVTQTPRYLIKTRGQQVTLSCSPISGHRSVSWYQQTPGQGLQFLFEYFSETQRNKGNFPGRFSGRQFSNSRSEMNVSTLELGDSALYLCASSRLGLQSDTEACFGQGTRLTVV.

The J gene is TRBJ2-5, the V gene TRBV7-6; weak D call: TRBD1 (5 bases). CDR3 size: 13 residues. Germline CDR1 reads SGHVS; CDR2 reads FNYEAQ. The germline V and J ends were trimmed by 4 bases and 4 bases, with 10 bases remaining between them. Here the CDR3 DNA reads TGTGCCAGCAGCTCAATCACAGGAGAGACCCAGTACTTC. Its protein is CASSSITGETQYF.

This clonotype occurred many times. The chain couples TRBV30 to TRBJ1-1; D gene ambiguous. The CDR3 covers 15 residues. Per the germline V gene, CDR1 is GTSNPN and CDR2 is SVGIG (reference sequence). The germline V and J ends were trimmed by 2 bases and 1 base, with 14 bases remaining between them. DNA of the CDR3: TGTGCCTGGAGTCCCTATTGGGAGCAGAACACTGAAGCTTTCTTT. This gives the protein CAWSPYWEQNTEAFF. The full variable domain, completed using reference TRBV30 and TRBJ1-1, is SQTIHQWPATLVQPVGSPLSLECTVEGTSNPNLYWYRQAAGRGLQLLFYSVGIGQISSEVPQNLSASRPQDRQFILSSKKLLLSDSGFYLCAWSPYWEQNTEAFFGQGTRLTVV.

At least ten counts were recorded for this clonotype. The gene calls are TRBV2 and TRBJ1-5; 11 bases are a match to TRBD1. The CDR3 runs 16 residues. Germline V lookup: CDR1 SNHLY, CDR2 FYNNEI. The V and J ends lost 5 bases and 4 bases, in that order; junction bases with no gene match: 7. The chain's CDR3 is CASSSNGQGANQPQHF. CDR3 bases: TGTGCCAGCAGTTCCAATGGACAGGGGGCTAATCAGCCCCAGCATTTT.

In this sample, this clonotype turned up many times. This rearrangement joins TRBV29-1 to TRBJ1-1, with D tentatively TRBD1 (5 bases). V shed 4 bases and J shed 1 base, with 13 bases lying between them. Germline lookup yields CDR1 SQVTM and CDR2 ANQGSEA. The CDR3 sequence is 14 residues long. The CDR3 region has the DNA TGCAGCGTTGCCCCAACGACAGCGAACACTGAAGCTTTCTTT. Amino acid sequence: CSVAPTTANTEAFF.

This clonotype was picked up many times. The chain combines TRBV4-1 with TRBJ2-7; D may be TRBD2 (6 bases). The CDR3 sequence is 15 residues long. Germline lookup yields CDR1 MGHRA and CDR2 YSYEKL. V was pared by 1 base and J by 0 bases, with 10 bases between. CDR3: CASSQGVGGSYEQYF. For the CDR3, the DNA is TGCGCCAGCAGCCAAGGAGTGGGGGGCTCCTACGAGCAGTACTTC.

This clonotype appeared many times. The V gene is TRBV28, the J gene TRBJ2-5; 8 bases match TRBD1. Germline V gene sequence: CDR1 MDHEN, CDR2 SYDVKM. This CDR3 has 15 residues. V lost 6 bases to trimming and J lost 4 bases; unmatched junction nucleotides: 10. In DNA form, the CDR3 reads TGTGCCAGCAGCCCCCAGGGGGCTGGACGAGAGACCCAGTACTTC. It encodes CASSPQGAGRETQYF.

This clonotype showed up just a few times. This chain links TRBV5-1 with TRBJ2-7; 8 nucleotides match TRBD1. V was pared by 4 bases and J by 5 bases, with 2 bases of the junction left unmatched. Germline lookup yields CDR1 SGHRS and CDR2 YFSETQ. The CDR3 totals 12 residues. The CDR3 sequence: CASSPTGDEQYF. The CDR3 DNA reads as TGCGCCAGCAGCCCGACAGGGGACGAGCAGTACTTC.

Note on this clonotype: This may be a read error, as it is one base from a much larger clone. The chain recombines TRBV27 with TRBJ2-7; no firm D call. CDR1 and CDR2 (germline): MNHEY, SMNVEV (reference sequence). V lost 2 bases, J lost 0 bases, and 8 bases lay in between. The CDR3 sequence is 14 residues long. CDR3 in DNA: TGTGCCAGCAGTTTACTCAGGACCTCCTACGAGCAGTACTTC. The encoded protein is CASSLLRTSYEQYF.

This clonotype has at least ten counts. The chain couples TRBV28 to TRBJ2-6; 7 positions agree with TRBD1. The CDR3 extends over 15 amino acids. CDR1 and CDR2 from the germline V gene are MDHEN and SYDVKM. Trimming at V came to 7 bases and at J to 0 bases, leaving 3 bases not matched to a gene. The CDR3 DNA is TGTGCCAGCACGACAGGGAGCTCTGGGGCCAACGTCCTGACTTTC. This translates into CASTTGSSGANVLTF.

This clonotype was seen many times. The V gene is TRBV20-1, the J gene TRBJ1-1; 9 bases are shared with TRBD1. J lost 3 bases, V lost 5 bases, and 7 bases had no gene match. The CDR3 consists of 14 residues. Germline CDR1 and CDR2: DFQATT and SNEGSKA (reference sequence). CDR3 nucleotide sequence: TGCAGTGCTTCTAAGGGACAGGGCGACACTGAAGCTTTCTTT. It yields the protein CSASKGQGDTEAFF.